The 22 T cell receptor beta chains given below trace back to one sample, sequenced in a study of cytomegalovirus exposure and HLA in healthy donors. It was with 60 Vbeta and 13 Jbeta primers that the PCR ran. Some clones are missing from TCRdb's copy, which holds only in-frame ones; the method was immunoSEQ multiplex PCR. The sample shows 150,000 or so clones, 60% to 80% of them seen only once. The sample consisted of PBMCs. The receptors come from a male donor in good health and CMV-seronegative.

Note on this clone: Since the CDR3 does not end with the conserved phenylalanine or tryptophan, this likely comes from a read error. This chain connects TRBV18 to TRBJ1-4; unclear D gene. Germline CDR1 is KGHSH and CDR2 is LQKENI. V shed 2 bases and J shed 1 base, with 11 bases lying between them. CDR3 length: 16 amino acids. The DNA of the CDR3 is TGTGCCAGCTCACCAATCTTGCGAGGAACTAATGAAAAACTGTTTCTT. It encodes CASSPILRGTNEKLFL.

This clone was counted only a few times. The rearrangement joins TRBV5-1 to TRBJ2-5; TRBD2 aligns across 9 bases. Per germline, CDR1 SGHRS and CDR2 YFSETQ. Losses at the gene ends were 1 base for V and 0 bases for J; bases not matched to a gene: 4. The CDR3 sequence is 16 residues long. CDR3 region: CASSLFGGRDQETQYF. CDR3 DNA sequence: TGCGCCAGCAGCTTGTTCGGCGGGAGGGACCAAGAGACCCAGTACTTC.

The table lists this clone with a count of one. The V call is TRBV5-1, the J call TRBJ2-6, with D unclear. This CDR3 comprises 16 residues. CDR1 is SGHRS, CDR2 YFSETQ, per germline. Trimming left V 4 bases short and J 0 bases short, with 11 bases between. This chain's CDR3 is CASSSDSLSGANVLTF. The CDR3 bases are TGCGCCAGCAGCAGTGACTCCCTCTCTGGGGCCAACGTCCTGACTTTC. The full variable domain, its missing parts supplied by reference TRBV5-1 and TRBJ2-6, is KAGVTQTPRYLIKTRGQQVTLSCSPISGHRSVSWYQQTPGQGLQFLFEYFSETQRNKGNFPGRFSGRQFSNSRSEMNVSTLELGDSALYLCASSSDSLSGANVLTFGAGSRLTVL.

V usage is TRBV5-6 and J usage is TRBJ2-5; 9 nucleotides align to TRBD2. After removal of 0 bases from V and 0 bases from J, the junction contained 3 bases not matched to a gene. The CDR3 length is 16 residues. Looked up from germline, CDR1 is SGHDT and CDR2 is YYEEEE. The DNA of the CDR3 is TGTGCCAGCAGCTTGGGAAGCGGGGGGCACCAAGAGACCCAGTACTTC. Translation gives CASSLGSGGHQETQYF. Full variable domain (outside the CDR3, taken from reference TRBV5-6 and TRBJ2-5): DAGVTQSPTHLIKTRGQQVTLRCSPKSGHDTVSWYQQALGQGPQFIFQYYEEEERQRGNFPDRFSGHQFPNYSSELNVNALLLGDSALYLCASSLGSGGHQETQYFGPGTRLLVL.

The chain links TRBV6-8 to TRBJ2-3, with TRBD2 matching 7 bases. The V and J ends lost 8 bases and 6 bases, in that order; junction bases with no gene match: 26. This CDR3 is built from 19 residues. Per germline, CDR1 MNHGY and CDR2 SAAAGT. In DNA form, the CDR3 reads TGTGCCAGCCCCTGGGAAGGGCTAATAGCGGGTAGCCGGGTGGATACGCAGTATTTT. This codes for CASPWEGLIAGSRVDTQYF.

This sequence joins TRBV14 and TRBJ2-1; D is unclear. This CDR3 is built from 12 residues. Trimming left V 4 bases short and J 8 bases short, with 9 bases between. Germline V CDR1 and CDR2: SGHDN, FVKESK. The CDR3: CASSPQIYEQFF. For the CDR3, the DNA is TGTGCCAGCAGCCCTCAGATCTATGAGCAGTTCTTC.

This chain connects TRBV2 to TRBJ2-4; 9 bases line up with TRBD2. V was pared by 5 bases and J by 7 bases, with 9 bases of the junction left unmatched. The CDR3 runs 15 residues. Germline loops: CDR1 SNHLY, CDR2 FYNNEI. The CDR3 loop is CASSPHSGSGNIQYF. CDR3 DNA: TGTGCCAGCAGTCCCCATAGCGGGAGTGGTAACATTCAGTACTTC. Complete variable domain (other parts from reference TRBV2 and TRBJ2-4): EPEVTQTPSHQVTQMGQEVILRCVPISNHLYFYWYRQILGQKVEFLVSFYNNEISEKSEIFDDQFSVERPDGSNFTLKIRSTKLEDSAMYFCASSPHSGSGNIQYFGAGTRLSVL.

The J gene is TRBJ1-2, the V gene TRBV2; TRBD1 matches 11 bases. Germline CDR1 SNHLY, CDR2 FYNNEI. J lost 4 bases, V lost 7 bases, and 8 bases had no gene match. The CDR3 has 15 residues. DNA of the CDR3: TGTGCCAGCACCCGGACAGGGGGCAATGCCTATGGCTACACCTTC. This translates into CASTRTGGNAYGYTF.

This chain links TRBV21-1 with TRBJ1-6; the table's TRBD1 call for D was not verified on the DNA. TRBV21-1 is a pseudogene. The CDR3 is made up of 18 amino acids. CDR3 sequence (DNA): TGTGCCAGCAGCAAAGAGGGGGACCCACACCCTTATAATTCACCCCTCCACTTT. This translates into CASSKEGDPHPYNSPLHF.

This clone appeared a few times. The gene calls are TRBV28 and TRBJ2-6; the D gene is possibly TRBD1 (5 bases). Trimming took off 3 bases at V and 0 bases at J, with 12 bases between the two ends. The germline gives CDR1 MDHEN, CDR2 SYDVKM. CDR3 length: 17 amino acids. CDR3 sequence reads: CASSLGRVLSGANVLTF. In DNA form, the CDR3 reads TGTGCCAGCAGTTTGGGCAGGGTCCTCTCTGGGGCCAACGTCCTGACTTTC.

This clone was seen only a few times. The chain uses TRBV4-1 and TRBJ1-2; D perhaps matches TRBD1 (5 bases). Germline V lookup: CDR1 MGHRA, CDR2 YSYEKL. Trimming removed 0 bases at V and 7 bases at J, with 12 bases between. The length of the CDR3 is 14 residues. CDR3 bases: TGCGCCAGCAGCCAAGAAGGCAGGGCGGCTGGCTACACCTTC. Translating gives CASSQEGRAAGYTF.

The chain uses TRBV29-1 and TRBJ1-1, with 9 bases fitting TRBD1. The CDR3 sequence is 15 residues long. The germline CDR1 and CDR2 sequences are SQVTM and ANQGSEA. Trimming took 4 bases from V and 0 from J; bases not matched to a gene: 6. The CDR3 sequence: CSVGGTGFVNTEAFF. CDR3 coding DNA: TGCAGCGTTGGCGGGACAGGGTTCGTGAACACTGAAGCTTTCTTT.

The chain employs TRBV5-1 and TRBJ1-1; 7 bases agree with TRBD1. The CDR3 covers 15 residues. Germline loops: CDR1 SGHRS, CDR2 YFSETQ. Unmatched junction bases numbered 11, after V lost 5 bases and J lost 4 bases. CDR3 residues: CASRRDSDVVTEAFF. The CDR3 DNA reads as TGCGCCAGCAGAAGGGACAGCGATGTGGTCACTGAAGCTTTCTTT. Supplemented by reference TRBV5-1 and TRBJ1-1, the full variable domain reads KAGVTQTPRYLIKTRGQQVTLSCSPISGHRSVSWYQQTPGQGLQFLFEYFSETQRNKGNFPGRFSGRQFSNSRSEMNVSTLELGDSALYLCASRRDSDVVTEAFFGQGTRLTVV.

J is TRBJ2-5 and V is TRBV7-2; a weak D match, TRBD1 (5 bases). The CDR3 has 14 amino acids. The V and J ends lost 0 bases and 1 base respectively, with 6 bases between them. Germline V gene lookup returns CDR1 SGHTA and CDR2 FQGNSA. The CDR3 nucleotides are TGTGCCAGCAGCTTAGCCAGGGCCCAAGAGACCCAGTACTTC. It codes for CASSLARAQETQYF.

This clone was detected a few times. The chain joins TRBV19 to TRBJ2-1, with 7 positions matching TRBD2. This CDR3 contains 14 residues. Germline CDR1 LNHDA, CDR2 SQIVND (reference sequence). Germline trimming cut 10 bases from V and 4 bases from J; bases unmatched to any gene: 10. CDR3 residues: CATSVGGVYNEQFF. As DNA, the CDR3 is TGTGCCACCTCAGTGGGAGGGGTATACAATGAGCAGTTCTTC.

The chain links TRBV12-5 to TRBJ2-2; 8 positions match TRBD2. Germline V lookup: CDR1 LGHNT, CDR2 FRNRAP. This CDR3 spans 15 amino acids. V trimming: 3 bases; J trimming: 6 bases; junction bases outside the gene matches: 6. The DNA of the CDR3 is TGTGCTAGTGGTTTAATTAGCGGGGCGGCCGGGGAGCTGTTTTTT. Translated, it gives CASGLISGAAGELFF.

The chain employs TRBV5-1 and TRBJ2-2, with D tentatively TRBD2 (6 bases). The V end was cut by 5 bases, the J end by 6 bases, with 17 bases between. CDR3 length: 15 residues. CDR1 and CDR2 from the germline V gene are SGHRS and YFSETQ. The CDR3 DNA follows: TGCGCCAGCAGTTGGGACTTTAGGGCCGCCGGGGAGCTGTTTTTT. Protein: CASSWDFRAAGELFF.

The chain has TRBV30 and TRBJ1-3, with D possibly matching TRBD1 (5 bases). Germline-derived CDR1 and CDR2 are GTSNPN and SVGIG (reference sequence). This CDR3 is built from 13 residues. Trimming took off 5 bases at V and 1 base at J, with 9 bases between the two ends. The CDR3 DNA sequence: TGTGCCTGGGCTAGGGGATCTGGAAACACCATATATTTT. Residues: CAWARGSGNTIYF.

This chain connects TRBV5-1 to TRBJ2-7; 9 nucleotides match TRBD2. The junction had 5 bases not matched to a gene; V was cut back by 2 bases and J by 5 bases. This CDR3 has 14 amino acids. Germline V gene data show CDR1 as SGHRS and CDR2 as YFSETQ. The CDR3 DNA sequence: TGCGCCAGCAGCTTCCAGCGGGAGGACGACGAGCAGTACTTC. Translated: CASSFQREDDEQYF.

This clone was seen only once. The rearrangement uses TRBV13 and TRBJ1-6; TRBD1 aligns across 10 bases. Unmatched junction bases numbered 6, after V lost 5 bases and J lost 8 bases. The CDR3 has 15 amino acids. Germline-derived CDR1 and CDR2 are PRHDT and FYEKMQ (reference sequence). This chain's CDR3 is CASSPDRGSHSPLHF. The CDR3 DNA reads TGTGCCAGCAGCCCGGACAGGGGGTCGCATTCACCCCTCCACTTT.

The CDR3 is CASSWDRQGNQPQHF. CDR3 in DNA: TGTGCCAGCAGTTGGGATAGACAGGGTAATCAGCCCCAGCATTTT. J is TRBJ1-5 and V is TRBV28; 7 bases match TRBD1. This CDR3 is 15 amino acids long. Germline V gene data show CDR1 as MDHEN and CDR2 as SYDVKM. V shed 4 bases, J shed 4 bases, and the junction held 7 bases outside the gene matches.

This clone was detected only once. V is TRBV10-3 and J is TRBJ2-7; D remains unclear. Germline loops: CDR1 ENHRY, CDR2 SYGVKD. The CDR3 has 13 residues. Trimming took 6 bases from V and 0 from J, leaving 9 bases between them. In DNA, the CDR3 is TGTGCCATCAGCGGTGTTAGCTCCTACGAGCAGTACTTC. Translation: CAISGVSSYEQYF.